A single sample is the source of the 9 T cell receptor beta chains below, sequenced in a study of T cells in localized non-small cell lung cancer. Clones were sequenced by immunoSEQ multiplex PCR, and TCRdb holds only the in-frame ones, with some missing. The sample lists about 70,000 clones, less than 90% occurring once. The source was peripheral blood, collected before any cancer treatment. The source of these receptors is a male donor aged 60 or over with stage III squamous cell lung carcinoma.

This clone was counted between two and nine times. The J gene is TRBJ1-2, the V gene TRBV27; perhaps TRBD1 as D (5 bases). Germline-derived CDR1 and CDR2 are MNHEY and SMNVEV (reference sequence). The CDR3 consists of 16 residues. With 2 bases removed from V and 8 bases from J, the gap between germline ends came to 21 bases. As DNA, the CDR3 is TGTGCCAGCAGTTTAAGGTCAGTCGGCAGGGCGGCCGGCTACACCTTC. This translates into CASSLRSVGRAAGYTF.

The V gene is TRBV9, the J gene TRBJ1-3; D perhaps matches TRBD1 (6 bases). Germline CDR1 SGDLS, CDR2 YYNGEE. The CDR3 sequence is 15 residues long. V lost 4 bases and J lost 0, with 11 bases in between. CDR3 protein: CASSRTGFSGNTIYF. In nucleotides, the CDR3 is TGTGCCAGCAGCAGAACAGGGTTCTCTGGAAACACCATATATTTT.

This chain connects TRBV5-1 to TRBJ1-1, with TRBD1 as a possible D gene (6 bases). Germline V gene data show CDR1 as SGHRS and CDR2 as YFSETQ. There are 15 residues in the CDR3. The V and J ends lost 3 bases and 2 bases respectively, with 14 bases between them. The CDR3, as DNA: TGCGCCAGCAGCTGGGGGGCAGGGGTAAACACTGAAGCTTTCTTT. Translated: CASSWGAGVNTEAFF.

The chain is built from TRBV2 and TRBJ2-1; 8 bases map to TRBD1. The germline gives CDR1 SNHLY, CDR2 FYNNEI. The V and J ends lost 5 bases and 8 bases, in that order; junction bases with no gene match: 2. The length of the CDR3 is 12 residues. DNA for the CDR3: TGTGCCAGCAGTCTGACAGGGGATGAGCAGTTCTTC. Translated: CASSLTGDEQFF.

The V gene is TRBV6-5, the J gene TRBJ1-6; D might be TRBD1 (5 bases). V shed 10 bases and J shed 5 bases, with 15 bases lying between them. This CDR3 spans 14 amino acids. Germline V gene data show CDR1 as MNHEY and CDR2 as SVGAGI. CDR3 in DNA: TGTGCCATCTCAAAGGGGACTAATAATTCACCCCTCCACTTT. This codes for CAISKGTNNSPLHF.

J is TRBJ1-6 and V is TRBV2; 7 nucleotides match TRBD1. Per germline, CDR1 SNHLY and CDR2 FYNNEI. This CDR3 has 16 amino acids. The V segment lost 1 base and the J segment 14 bases; nucleotides outside the gene matches: 14. The DNA for the CDR3 is TGTGCCAGCAGTGAAGGGGGCAGGGGGGAACTATCAACCCTCCACTTT. Amino acids: CASSEGGRGELSTLHF. The entire variable domain, with the rest obtained from reference TRBV2 and TRBJ1-6, is as follows: EPEVTQTPSHQVTQMGQEVILRCVPISNHLYFYWYRQILGQKVEFLVSFYNNEISEKSEIFDDQFSVERPDGSNFTLKIRSTKLEDSAMYFCASSEGGRGELSTLHFGNGTRLTVT.

V usage is TRBV5-4 and J usage is TRBJ2-1, with 8 bases fitting TRBD2. The germline V gene has CDR1 SGHNT and CDR2 YYREEE (reference sequence). Unmatched junction bases numbered 6, after V lost 1 base and J lost 6 bases. This CDR3 has 15 residues. DNA for the CDR3: TGTGCCAGCAGCTTGACTAGCGGACCCTTCAATGAGCAGTTCTTC. This encodes CASSLTSGPFNEQFF.

This chain links TRBV6-5 with TRBJ1-2, with unresolved D. This CDR3 has 13 residues. The germline gives CDR1 MNHEY, CDR2 SVGAGI. V was pared by 0 bases and J by 7 bases, with 9 bases between. CDR3 DNA sequence: TGTGCCAGCAGTTACTCCGGCCCCCGTGGCTACACCTTC. Its protein product is CASSYSGPRGYTF.

Here the CDR3 DNA reads TGTGCCAGCAGTGAAGGGGGTGAGGGAACAGATACGCAGTATTTT. This codes for CASSEGGEGTDTQYF. The J gene is TRBJ2-3, the V gene TRBV2; D is perhaps TRBD2 (5 bases). Germline V gene sequence: CDR1 SNHLY, CDR2 FYNNEI. This CDR3 comprises 15 residues. V shed 1 base and J shed 3 bases, with 11 bases lying between them. Looking up the rest from reference TRBV2 and TRBJ2-3 gives the full variable domain: EPEVTQTPSHQVTQMGQEVILRCVPISNHLYFYWYRQILGQKVEFLVSFYNNEISEKSEIFDDQFSVERPDGSNFTLKIRSTKLEDSAMYFCASSEGGEGTDTQYFGPGTRLTVL.